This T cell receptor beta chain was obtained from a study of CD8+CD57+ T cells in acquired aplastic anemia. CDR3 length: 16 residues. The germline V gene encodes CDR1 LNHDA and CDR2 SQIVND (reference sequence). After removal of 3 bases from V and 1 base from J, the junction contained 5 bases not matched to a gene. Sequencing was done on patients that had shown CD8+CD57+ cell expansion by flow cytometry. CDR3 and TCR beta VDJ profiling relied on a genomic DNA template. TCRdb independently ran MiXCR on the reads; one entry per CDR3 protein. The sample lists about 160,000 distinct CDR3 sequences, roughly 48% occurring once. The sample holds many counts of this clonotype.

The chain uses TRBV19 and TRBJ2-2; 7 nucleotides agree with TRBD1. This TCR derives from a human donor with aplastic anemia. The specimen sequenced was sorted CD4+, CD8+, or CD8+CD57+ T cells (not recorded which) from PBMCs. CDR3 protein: CASSIPTGRNTGELFF. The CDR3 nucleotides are TGTGCCAGTAGTATCCCGACAGGGCGGAACACCGGGGAGCTGTTTTTT.